Presented here are 3 T cell receptor beta chains from one specimen sequenced in a study of T-cell memory formation after mild COVID-19. TCRdb re-derived calls from the 5' RACE reads in MiXCR, one entry per CDR3 protein. In the table there are 300,000 to 400,000 distinct CDR3 sequences, approximately 21% of which are singletons. Sequencing was done on a sample of PBMCs or a T cell subset sorted from them (not recorded which). The receptors derive from an adult woman who had mild COVID-19 (a few samples of this study predate the infection). Cell type and time point are not known.

This clonotype was seen a few times. This chain connects TRBV10-3 to TRBJ1-2; TRBD1 might be the D (5 bases). Germline CDR1 and CDR2: ENHRY and SYGVKD. The CDR3 length is 15 residues. Between the trimmed V and J ends, which lost 0 bases and 4 bases, there was a span of 12 bases. The CDR3 DNA reads as TGTGCCATCAGTGAGTCGATAAGGGGCGGCTATGGCTACACCTTC. Protein: CAISESIRGGYGYTF.

The genes are TRBV18 and TRBJ2-7; no clear D. The CDR3 runs to 14 residues. Germline V gene data show CDR1 as KGHSH and CDR2 as LQKENI. The ends were cut back, 2 bases at V and 3 bases at J, with 11 bases in the middle. DNA of the CDR3: TGTGCCAGCTCACCAAAAGGGCACAACTACGAGCAGTACTTC. It specifies CASSPKGHNYEQYF.

The chain employs TRBV12-3 or TRBV12-4 and TRBJ1-2; D gene unclear. The CDR3 is made up of 12 amino acids. V dropped 5 bases and J dropped 5 bases, with 9 bases sitting between them. DNA for the CDR3: TGTGCCAGCAGTGCAAAATTGTATGGCTACACCTTC. Residues: CASSAKLYGYTF.